The 32 T cell receptor beta chains in this list originate from one sample, sequenced in a study of T cell repertoires in cytomegalovirus infection. TCRdb redid the calling of the reads with MiXCR, one entry per CDR3 protein. The table lists roughly 500,000 distinct CDR3 sequences, 16% of them singletons. Source material: CD8+ T cells from PBMCs. The receptors originated from a human donor in good health (CMV status not recorded). Some clones in this sample may be carry-over from other donors' samples.

This clonotype was seen many times. The rearrangement links TRBV4-2 to TRBJ1-1; D is undetermined. This CDR3 has 15 residues. The germline gives CDR1 LGHNA, CDR2 YNFKEQ. V was shortened by 1 base and J by 4 bases, with 13 bases between the two germline ends. Written as DNA, the CDR3 is TGTGCCAGCAGCCAAGTGGACGGAGAGAGCACTGAAGCTTTCTTT. This encodes CASSQVDGESTEAFF.

This clonotype was counted many times. J is TRBJ2-6 and V is TRBV7-2; D is unresolved. Germline-derived CDR1 and CDR2 are SGHTA and FQGNSA. The CDR3 runs to 19 residues. V shed 2 bases and J shed 0 bases, with 17 bases lying between them. Written as DNA, the CDR3 is TGTGCCAGCAGCTTAAAACGACGCCTAGTTGACTCTGGGGCCAACGTCCTGACTTTC. Protein: CASSLKRRLVDSGANVLTF.

This clonotype was seen ten or more times. The J gene is TRBJ1-1, the V gene TRBV10-2; D is unclear. V was trimmed by 4 bases and J by 4 bases, leaving 4 bases between them. CDR1 WSHSY and CDR2 SAAADI come from the germline V gene. CDR3 length: 11 amino acids. For the CDR3, the DNA is TGCGCCAGCAGTGTGGGCACTGAAGCTTTCTTT. It translates to CASSVGTEAFF.

A few counts support this clonotype. The chain is built from TRBV5-6 and TRBJ2-7; TRBD1 might be the D (5 bases). Germline loops: CDR1 SGHDT, CDR2 YYEEEE. The V gene lost 0 bases and the J gene lost 1 base, with 14 bases spanning the gap. This CDR3 has 16 amino acids. CDR3 bases: TGTGCCAGCAGCTTGGGAACAGGCGAACTTTCCTACGAGCAGTACTTC. Translated: CASSLGTGELSYEQYF.

This clonotype showed up just a few times. The chain couples TRBV3-1 to TRBJ1-5; D is ambiguous. CDR3 length equals 15 residues. CDR1 LGHDT and CDR2 YNNKEL come from the germline V gene (reference sequence). Trimming stripped 3 bases from V and 4 bases from J, with 13 bases between. In DNA form, the CDR3 reads TGTGCCAGCAGCCAGTACCCTCTAAAGAATCAGCCCCAGCATTTT. Translating gives CASSQYPLKNQPQHF.

This clonotype has a count of ten or more. CDR3: CASSQEWGSNQPQHF. CDR3 bases: TGTGCCAGCAGCCAAGAGTGGGGTAGCAATCAGCCCCAGCATTTT. The V call is TRBV4-2, the J call TRBJ1-5; D not certain. This CDR3 region has 15 residues. CDR1 LGHNA and CDR2 YNFKEQ come from the germline V gene. V lost 0 bases and J 0 bases, leaving 6 bases between the germline ends.

This clonotype was seen many times. The rearrangement links TRBV19 to TRBJ1-1, with D maybe TRBD1 (5 bases). V lost 4 bases to trimming and J lost 1 base, with 7 bases between them. CDR3 size: 13 residues. Germline CDR1 LNHDA, CDR2 SQIVND (reference sequence). CDR3 sequence reads: CASSTQGNTEAFF. Written as DNA, the CDR3 is TGTGCCAGTAGTACGCAGGGGAACACTGAAGCTTTCTTT.

This clonotype was observed many times. This sequence joins TRBV7-9 and TRBJ2-7; the D gene is possibly TRBD1 (6 bases). Trimming pared 1 base from V and 0 bases from J, leaving 13 bases between. Germline loops: CDR1 SEHNR, CDR2 FQNEAQ (reference sequence). This CDR3 region has 16 residues. The CDR3 sequence: CASSLVGGPTSYEQYF. CDR3 DNA sequence: TGTGCCAGCAGCTTAGTTGGGGGCCCCACCTCCTACGAGCAGTACTTC.

The chain recombines TRBV15 with TRBJ2-7; D unresolved. This CDR3 contains 12 residues. CDR1 and CDR2 from the germline V gene are LNHNV and YYDKDF (reference sequence). Deletions cut 5 bases from V and 2 bases from J, with 7 bases between. CDR3 sequence: CATSSSTYEQYF. The CDR3 bases are TGTGCCACCAGCTCATCGACCTACGAGCAGTACTTC.

This clonotype was recorded many times. This chain uses TRBV28 with TRBJ2-7, with D maybe TRBD2 (6 bases). The CDR3 loop spans 13 amino acids. The V gene lost 3 bases and the J gene lost 12 bases, with 18 bases spanning the gap. Germline lookup yields CDR1 MDHEN and CDR2 SYDVKM. CDR3 region: CASSFPRGGSLYF. DNA for the CDR3: TGTGCCAGCAGTTTCCCCCGGGGAGGTTCCCTGTACTTC.

The sample holds many counts of this clonotype. The chain recombines TRBV11-2 with TRBJ1-4, with D unclear. The germline V gene encodes CDR1 SGHAT and CDR2 FQNNGV. With 10 bases removed from V and 0 bases from J, the gap between germline ends came to 27 bases. The CDR3 runs 19 residues. DNA for the CDR3: TGTGCCACAGCTCCGGTGGGAGGACCCCGGAGGGCAACTAATGAAAAACTGTTTTTT. As protein: CATAPVGGPRRATNEKLFF.

The chain links TRBV20-1 to TRBJ1-2, with D tentatively TRBD1 (6 bases). The CDR3 loop spans 14 amino acids. The V gene's germline CDR1 is DFQATT and CDR2 SNEGSKA (reference sequence). Trimming pared 6 bases from V and 2 bases from J, leaving 16 bases between. CDR3 loop: CSAETGSRNYGYTF. The DNA of the CDR3 is TGCAGTGCGGAAACAGGGAGTCGCAACTATGGCTACACCTTC.

This clonotype came up once. The missing conserved phenylalanine or tryptophan at the end of this CDR3 makes a read error likely. The chain recombines TRBV7-4 with TRBJ1-2; D uncertain. This CDR3 region has 15 residues. V was cut by 5 bases and J by 4 bases, with 17 bases left in between. Germline lookup yields CDR1 SGHVT and CDR2 SQSDAQ. This chain's CDR3 is CASSPPPPDSYGYTL. The DNA for the CDR3 is TGTGCCAGCAGCCCCCCCCCCCCGGACTCCTATGGCTACACCTTA.

This clonotype was picked up many times. The chain couples TRBV10-3 to TRBJ2-1; D is unclear. CDR3 length equals 17 residues. V shed 0 bases and J shed 2 bases, with 14 bases lying between them. Germline assignment: CDR1 ENHRY and CDR2 SYGVKD. The CDR3 protein is CAISESGPLTAYNEQFF. In DNA form, the CDR3 reads TGTGCCATCAGTGAGTCTGGACCACTAACAGCCTACAATGAGCAGTTCTTC.

This clonotype turned up a few times. This chain uses TRBV24-1 with TRBJ2-2, with a possible D match to TRBD2 (6 bases). The CDR3 sequence is 11 residues long. The V and J ends lost 9 bases and 6 bases respectively, with 7 bases between them. Germline loops: CDR1 KGHDR, CDR2 SFDVKD. The chain's CDR3 is CATGEAGELFF. The CDR3 DNA sequence: TGTGCCACCGGGGAGGCCGGGGAGCTGTTTTTT.

This sequence joins TRBV7-9 and TRBJ1-2, with D tentatively TRBD1 (5 bases). The CDR3 extends over 13 amino acids. CDR1 is SEHNR and CDR2 is FQNEAQ in the germline V gene (reference sequence). Deletions cut 4 bases from V and 2 bases from J, with 8 bases between. CDR3 in DNA: TGTGCCAGCAGCTCAGCAGGGAACTATGGCTACACCTTC. Its translation is CASSSAGNYGYTF.

This clonotype was counted many times. This sequence joins TRBV4-1 and TRBJ2-7; TRBD1 agrees at 7 bases. V shed 0 bases and J 4 bases; nucleotides not matched to a gene: 12. The CDR3 covers 17 residues. Germline V gene lookup returns CDR1 MGHRA and CDR2 YSYEKL. The CDR3 region has the DNA TGCGCCAGCAGCCAAGATCGAACAGGGGCCTTTAAGTACGAGCAGTACTTC. It specifies CASSQDRTGAFKYEQYF.

This clonotype was observed many times. The chain carries TRBV19 and TRBJ2-1; possible D gene TRBD2, 5 bases. V lost 3 bases and J 2 bases, leaving 11 bases between the germline ends. The V gene's germline CDR1 is LNHDA and CDR2 SQIVND (reference sequence). The CDR3 loop spans 15 amino acids. CDR3 DNA sequence: TGTGCCAGTAGTATCTGGAGCGGACCCTACAATGAGCAGTTCTTC. It translates to CASSIWSGPYNEQFF.

This chain connects TRBV27 to TRBJ2-1; perhaps TRBD1 as D (6 bases). This CDR3 has 14 residues. Trimming cost V 5 bases and J 0 bases, with 8 bases left between them. CDR1 is MNHEY, CDR2 SMNVEV, per germline (reference sequence). CDR3 in DNA: TGTGCCAGCAGTCCGGGACACTCCTACAATGAGCAGTTCTTC. Translating it yields CASSPGHSYNEQFF.

The V and J genes are TRBV5-6 and TRBJ1-2, with D tentatively TRBD1 (6 bases). The CDR3 extends over 16 amino acids. Per the germline V gene, CDR1 is SGHDT and CDR2 is YYEEEE. The V end was cut by 0 bases, the J end by 1 base, with 13 bases between. CDR3 bases: TGTGCCAGCAGCTTGGCTCCCGGGGGCGATAACTATGGCTACACCTTC. Translated, it gives CASSLAPGGDNYGYTF. Full variable domain (missing parts from reference TRBV5-6 and TRBJ1-2): DAGVTQSPTHLIKTRGQQVTLRCSPKSGHDTVSWYQQALGQGPQFIFQYYEEEERQRGNFPDRFSGHQFPNYSSELNVNALLLGDSALYLCASSLAPGGDNYGYTFGSGTRLTVV.

The CDR3 DNA reads as TGTGCCAGTAGTATAGATCAGGTGGTCTTGGGGAATGAGCAGTTCTTC. As protein: CASSIDQVVLGNEQFF. The chain combines TRBV19 with TRBJ2-1; D not certain. The CDR3 length is 16 residues. Germline CDR1 is LNHDA and CDR2 is SQIVND (reference sequence). V gave up 0 bases and J gave up 7 bases, with 16 bases separating them. The complete variable domain, with remaining parts taken from reference TRBV19 and TRBJ2-1, reads DGGITQSPKYLFRKEGQNVTLSCEQNLNHDAMYWYRQDPGQGLRLIYYSQIVNDFQKGDIAEGYSVSREKKESFPLTVTSAQKNPTAFYLCASSIDQVVLGNEQFFGPGTRLTVL.

This chain links TRBV6-1 with TRBJ2-7; TRBD2 matches at 7 bases. Germline V CDR1 and CDR2: MNHNS, SASEGT. This CDR3 has 13 amino acids. The trim removed 8 bases at V and 5 bases at J, leaving 9 bases unmatched. CDR3 sequence: CASGMGRGNEQYF. CDR3 DNA sequence: TGTGCCAGCGGAATGGGGAGGGGCAACGAGCAGTACTTC.

This clonotype was detected ten times or more. This rearrangement joins TRBV2 to TRBJ2-7; 7 positions match TRBD1. The CDR3 is made up of 14 amino acids. The ends lost 3 bases at V and 5 bases at J; junction bases unmatched: 7. In germline, CDR1 is SNHLY, CDR2 FYNNEI. The DNA for the CDR3 is TGTGCCAGCAGTGAGGCGACAGGGCTCCACGAGCAGTACTTC. This sequence encodes CASSEATGLHEQYF.

The gene calls are TRBV19 and TRBJ2-7, with a weak D call TRBD1 (6 bases). V was pared by 3 bases and J by 3 bases, with 18 bases between. CDR1 is LNHDA and CDR2 is SQIVND in the germline V gene (reference sequence). The CDR3 contains 16 residues. CDR3 in amino acids: CASSIALGRGFYEQYF. CDR3 nucleotides: TGTGCCAGTAGTATCGCCCTAGGAAGGGGGTTCTACGAGCAGTACTTC.

This clonotype was observed a handful of times. The chain couples TRBV7-9 to TRBJ2-7; possible D gene TRBD1, 6 bases. The CDR3 covers 15 residues. The V gene's germline CDR1 is SEHNR and CDR2 FQNEAQ (reference sequence). Trimming stripped 4 bases from V and 2 bases from J, with 15 bases between. The CDR3 DNA follows: TGTGCCAGCAGCTCGCCGGGACATGGAACCTACGAGCAGTACTTC. It yields the protein CASSSPGHGTYEQYF.

The V and J genes are TRBV20-1 and TRBJ2-5; D is perhaps TRBD1 or TRBD2 (6 bases each). The CDR3 extends over 12 amino acids. With 6 bases removed from V and 3 bases from J, the gap between germline ends came to 11 bases. Germline CDR1 DFQATT, CDR2 SNEGSKA (reference sequence). The CDR3 loop is CSARRGEETQYF. The CDR3 nucleotides are TGCAGTGCCCGAAGGGGGGAAGAGACCCAGTACTTC.

This clonotype was seen many times. This chain joins TRBV7-9 and TRBJ2-7; weak D call: TRBD2 (7 bases). V dropped 8 bases and J dropped 6 bases, with 17 bases sitting between them. The CDR3 runs to 13 residues. Germline CDR1 reads SEHNR; CDR2 reads FQNEAQ (reference sequence). CDR3 amino acids: CASGGGAKGEQYF. The CDR3 nucleotides are TGTGCCAGCGGGGGGGGGGCCAAGGGCGAGCAGTACTTC.

The chain is built from TRBV28 and TRBJ1-4; D ambiguous. Germline V gene data show CDR1 as MDHEN and CDR2 as SYDVKM. V lost 5 bases, J lost 0 bases, and 4 bases lay in between. The CDR3 has 13 residues. Written as DNA, the CDR3 is TGTGCCAGCAGTACCCCAACTAATGAAAAACTGTTTTTT. As protein: CASSTPTNEKLFF.

The table lists this clonotype with many counts. This rearrangement joins TRBV10-3 to TRBJ2-7; D ambiguous. The CDR3 totals 13 residues. Per the germline V gene, CDR1 is ENHRY and CDR2 is SYGVKD. V lost 5 bases to trimming and J lost 0 bases, with 8 bases between them. CDR3 sequence (DNA): TGTGCCATCAGTTACAGTGACTCCTACGAGCAGTACTTC. Protein: CAISYSDSYEQYF.

This clonotype was recorded a few times. The gene calls are TRBV11-2 and TRBJ1-6, with D maybe TRBD1 (6 bases). This CDR3 has 17 amino acids. Trimming removed 3 bases at V and 6 bases at J, with 18 bases between. Germline CDR1 reads SGHAT; CDR2 reads FQNNGV. The CDR3 region is CASSFWALGQINSPLHF. In DNA form, the CDR3 reads TGTGCCAGCAGCTTTTGGGCCTTAGGACAGATTAATTCACCCCTCCACTTT.

To note about this clonotype: Mismatch with germline at one junction end may stem from a read error. The CDR3 DNA follows: TGTGTCAGCAGCGTAGAAGGAGGGAACACTGAAGCTTTCTTT. It translates to CVSSVEGGNTEAFF. The rearrangement uses TRBV9 and TRBJ1-1, with no clear D. The CDR3 runs 14 residues. Germline CDR1 reads SGDLS; CDR2 reads YYNGEE.

This clonotype was recorded at least ten times. The V and J genes are TRBV5-4 and TRBJ1-1; no definite D call. CDR1 SGHNT and CDR2 YYREEE come from the germline V gene (reference sequence). This CDR3 is 13 amino acids long. Trimming stripped 4 bases from V and 1 base from J, with 8 bases between. The CDR3 spells CASSTARNTEAFF. In DNA form, the CDR3 reads TGTGCCAGCAGCACGGCCCGGAACACTGAAGCTTTCTTT.